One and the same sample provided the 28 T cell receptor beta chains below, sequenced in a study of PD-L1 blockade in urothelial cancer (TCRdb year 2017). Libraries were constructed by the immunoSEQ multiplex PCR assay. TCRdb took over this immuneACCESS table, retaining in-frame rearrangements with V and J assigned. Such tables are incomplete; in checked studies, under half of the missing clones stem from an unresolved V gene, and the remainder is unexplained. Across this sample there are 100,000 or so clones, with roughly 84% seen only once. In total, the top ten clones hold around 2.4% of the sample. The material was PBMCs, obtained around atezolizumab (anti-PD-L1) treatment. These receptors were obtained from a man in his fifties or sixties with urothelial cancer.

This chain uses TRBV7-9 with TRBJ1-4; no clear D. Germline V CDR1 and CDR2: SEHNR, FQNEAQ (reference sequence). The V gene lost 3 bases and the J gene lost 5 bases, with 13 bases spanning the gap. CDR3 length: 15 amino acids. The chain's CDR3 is CASSFEAQRNEKLFF. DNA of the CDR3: TGTGCCAGCAGCTTCGAGGCTCAACGCAATGAAAAACTGTTTTTT.

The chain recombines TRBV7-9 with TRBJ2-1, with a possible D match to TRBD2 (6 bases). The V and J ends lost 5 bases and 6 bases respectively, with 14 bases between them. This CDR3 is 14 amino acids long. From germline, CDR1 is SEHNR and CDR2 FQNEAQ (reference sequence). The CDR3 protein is CASSGIGGFNEQFF. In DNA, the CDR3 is TGTGCCAGCAGCGGCATTGGAGGGTTCAATGAGCAGTTCTTC.

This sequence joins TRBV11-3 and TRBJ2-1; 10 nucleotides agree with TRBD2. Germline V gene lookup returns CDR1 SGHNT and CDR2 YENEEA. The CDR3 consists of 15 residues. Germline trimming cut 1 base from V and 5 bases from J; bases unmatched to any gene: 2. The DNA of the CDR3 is TGTGCCAGCAGCTTAGCCGGGACTAGCGACAATGAGCAGTTCTTC. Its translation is CASSLAGTSDNEQFF.

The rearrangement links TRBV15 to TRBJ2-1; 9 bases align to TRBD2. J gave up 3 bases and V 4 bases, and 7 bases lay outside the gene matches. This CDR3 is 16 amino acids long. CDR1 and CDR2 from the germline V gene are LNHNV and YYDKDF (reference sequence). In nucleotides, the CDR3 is TGTGCCACCAGCACGGAGCGGGAGGCCTACTACAATGAGCAGTTCTTC. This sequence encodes CATSTEREAYYNEQFF.

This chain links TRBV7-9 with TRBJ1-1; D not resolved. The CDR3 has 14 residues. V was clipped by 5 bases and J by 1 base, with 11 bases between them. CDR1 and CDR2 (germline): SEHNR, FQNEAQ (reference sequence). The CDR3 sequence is CASSPLEGNTEAFF. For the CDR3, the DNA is TGTGCCAGCAGCCCATTGGAGGGGAACACTGAAGCTTTCTTT.

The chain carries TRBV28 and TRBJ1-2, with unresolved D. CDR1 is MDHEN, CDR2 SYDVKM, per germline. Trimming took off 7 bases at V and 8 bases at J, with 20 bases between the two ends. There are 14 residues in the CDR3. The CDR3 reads CASTTRPTPLGYTF. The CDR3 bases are TGTGCCAGCACCACTAGACCTACACCTCTCGGCTACACCTTC.

CDR3 sequence: CASSPGPAGSPYTQYF. The DNA for the CDR3 is TGTGCCAGCAGCCCGGGGCCAGCGGGATCCCCCTATACGCAGTATTTT. The V gene is TRBV28, the J gene TRBJ2-3, with 7 bases lining up with TRBD2. Per germline, CDR1 MDHEN and CDR2 SYDVKM. V lost 6 bases and J lost 7; bases outside the gene matches: 16. The CDR3 covers 16 residues.

CDR3 protein: CASRHGQGVNEQFF. CDR3 DNA sequence: TGTGCCAGCAGGCACGGACAGGGAGTCAATGAGCAGTTCTTC. V is TRBV6-5 and J is TRBJ2-1; 8 bases align to TRBD1. The CDR3 has 14 amino acids. Trimming took 6 bases from V and 6 from J; bases not matched to a gene: 7. Germline lookup yields CDR1 MNHEY and CDR2 SVGAGI.

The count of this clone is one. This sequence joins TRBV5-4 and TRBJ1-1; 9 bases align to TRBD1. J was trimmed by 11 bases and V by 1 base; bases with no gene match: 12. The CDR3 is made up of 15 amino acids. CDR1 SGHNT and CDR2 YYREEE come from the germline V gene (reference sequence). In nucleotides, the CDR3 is TGTGCCAGCAGCTTGAAACCTGGGACAGGGAGGTTGGCTTTCTTT. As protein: CASSLKPGTGRLAFF.

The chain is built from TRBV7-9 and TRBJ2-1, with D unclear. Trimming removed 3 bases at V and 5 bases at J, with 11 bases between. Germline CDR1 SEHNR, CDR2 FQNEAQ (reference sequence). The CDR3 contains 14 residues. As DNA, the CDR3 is TGTGCCAGCAGCTTCAGGTCCCACGACAATGAGCAGTTCTTC. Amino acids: CASSFRSHDNEQFF.

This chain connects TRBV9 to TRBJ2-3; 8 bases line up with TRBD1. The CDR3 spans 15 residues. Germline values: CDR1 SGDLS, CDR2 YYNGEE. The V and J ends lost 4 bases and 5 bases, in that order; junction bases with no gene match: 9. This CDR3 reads CASSQGAGGRDTQYF. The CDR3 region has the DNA TGTGCCAGCAGCCAAGGGGCAGGGGGCAGAGATACGCAGTATTTT.

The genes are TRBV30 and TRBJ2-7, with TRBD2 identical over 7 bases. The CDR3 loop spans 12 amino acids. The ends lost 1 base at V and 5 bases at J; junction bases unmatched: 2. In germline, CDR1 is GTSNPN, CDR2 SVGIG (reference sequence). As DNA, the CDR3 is TGTGCCTGGAGTGGGACTAGGCACGAGCAGTACTTC. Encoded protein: CAWSGTRHEQYF.

CDR3 DNA sequence: TGTGCCAGCAGCTTTCTGGTTAGCGGACTCGCTTTGGGGGAGACCCAGTACTTC. Translated, it gives CASSFLVSGLALGETQYF. The chain employs TRBV7-9 and TRBJ2-5; the D gene is possibly TRBD2 (6 bases). Germline CDR1 is SEHNR and CDR2 is FQNEAQ (reference sequence). This CDR3 is built from 18 residues. The V gene lost 3 bases and the J gene lost 5 bases, with 25 bases spanning the gap. Using reference TRBV7-9 and TRBJ2-5 for the parts outside the CDR3, the full variable domain is DTGVSQNPRHKITKRGQNVTFRCDPISEHNRLYWYRQTLGQGPEFLTYFQNEAQLEKSRLLSDRFSAERPKGSFSTLEIQRTEQGDSAMYLCASSFLVSGLALGETQYFGPGTRLLVL.

The CDR3 DNA is TGTGCCAGCAGTTACGGCAGGGCTGGAAACACCATATATTTT. Encoded protein: CASSYGRAGNTIYF. The rearrangement links TRBV6-5 to TRBJ1-3, with TRBD1 as a possible D gene (5 bases). The CDR3 runs 14 residues. In germline, CDR1 is MNHEY, CDR2 SVGAGI. V shed 2 bases and J shed 2 bases, with 7 bases lying between them.

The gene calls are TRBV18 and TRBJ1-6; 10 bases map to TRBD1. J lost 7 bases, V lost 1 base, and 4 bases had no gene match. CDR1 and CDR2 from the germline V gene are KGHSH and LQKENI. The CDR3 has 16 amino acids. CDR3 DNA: TGTGCCAGCTCACCACAAGGGGGACAGGGGAATTCACCCCTCCACTTT. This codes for CASSPQGGQGNSPLHF.

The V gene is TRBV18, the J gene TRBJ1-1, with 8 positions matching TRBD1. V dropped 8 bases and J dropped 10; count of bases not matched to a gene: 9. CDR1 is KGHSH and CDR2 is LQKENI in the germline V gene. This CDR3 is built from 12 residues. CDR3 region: CASAGTGTGAFF. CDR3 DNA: TGTGCCAGCGCAGGGACAGGTACCGGAGCTTTCTTT.

The CDR3 coding sequence is TGTGCCAGCAGCGAGGGAGGGGCGCTCGTTTTCGCGGCTTTCTTT. Amino acid sequence: CASSEGGALVFAAFF. The chain employs TRBV28 and TRBJ1-1, with D possibly TRBD1 on 5 matching bases. V was clipped by 6 bases and J by 11 bases, with 25 bases between them. The CDR3 has 15 amino acids. The germline gives CDR1 MDHEN, CDR2 SYDVKM.

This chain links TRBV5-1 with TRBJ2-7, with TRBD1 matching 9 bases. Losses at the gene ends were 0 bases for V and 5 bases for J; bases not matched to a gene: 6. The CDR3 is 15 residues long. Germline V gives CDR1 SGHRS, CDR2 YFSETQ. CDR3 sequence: CASSLEYRGLDEQYF. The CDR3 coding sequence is TGCGCCAGCAGCTTGGAGTACAGGGGGCTGGACGAGCAGTACTTC.

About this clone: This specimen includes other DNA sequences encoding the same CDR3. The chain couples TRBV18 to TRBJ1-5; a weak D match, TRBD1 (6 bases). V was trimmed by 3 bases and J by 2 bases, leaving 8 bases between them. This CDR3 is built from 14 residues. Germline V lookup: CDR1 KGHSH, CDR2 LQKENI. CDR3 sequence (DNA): TGTGCCAGCTCACCTTCAGGGGGCAATCAGCCCCAGCATTTT. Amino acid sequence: CASSPSGGNQPQHF.

The CDR3 coding sequence is TGTGCCTGGAGTGCACAGGGGACACCCTCGGTTGGCTATGGCTACACCTTC. Amino acid sequence: CAWSAQGTPSVGYGYTF. V usage is TRBV30 and J usage is TRBJ1-2, with 7 bases fitting TRBD1. Per germline, CDR1 GTSNPN and CDR2 SVGIG (reference sequence). The CDR3 is made up of 17 amino acids. After removal of 1 base from V and 4 bases from J, the junction contained 15 bases not matched to a gene.

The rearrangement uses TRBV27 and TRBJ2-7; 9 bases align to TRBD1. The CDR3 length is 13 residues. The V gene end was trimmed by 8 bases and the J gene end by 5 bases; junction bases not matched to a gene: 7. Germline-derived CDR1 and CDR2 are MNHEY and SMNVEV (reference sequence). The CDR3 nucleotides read TGTGCCAGCTCCGGGACAGGGACACACGAGCAGTACTTC. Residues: CASSGTGTHEQYF.

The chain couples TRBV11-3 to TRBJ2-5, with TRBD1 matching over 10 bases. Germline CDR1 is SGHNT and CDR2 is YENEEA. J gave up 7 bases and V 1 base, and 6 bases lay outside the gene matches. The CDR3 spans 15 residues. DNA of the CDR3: TGTGCCAGCAGCTTAGCGGGGACAGGGGTTGGGACCCAGTACTTC. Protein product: CASSLAGTGVGTQYF.

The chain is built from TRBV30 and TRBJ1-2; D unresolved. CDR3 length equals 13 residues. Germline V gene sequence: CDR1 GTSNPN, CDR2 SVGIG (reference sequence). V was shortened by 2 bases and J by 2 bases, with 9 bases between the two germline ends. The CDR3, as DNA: TGTGCCTGGAGTAGGAACAGAAACTATGGCTACACCTTC. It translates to CAWSRNRNYGYTF. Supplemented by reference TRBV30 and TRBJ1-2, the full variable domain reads SQTIHQWPATLVQPVGSPLSLECTVEGTSNPNLYWYRQAAGRGLQLLFYSVGIGQISSEVPQNLSASRPQDRQFILSSKKLLLSDSGFYLCAWSRNRNYGYTFGSGTRLTVV.

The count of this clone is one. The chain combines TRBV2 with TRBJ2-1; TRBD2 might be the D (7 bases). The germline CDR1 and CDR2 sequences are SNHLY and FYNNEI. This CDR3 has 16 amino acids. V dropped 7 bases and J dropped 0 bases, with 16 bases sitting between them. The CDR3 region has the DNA TGTGCCAGCATGTCCTCGGGGGGCAGCTCCTACAATGAGCAGTTCTTC. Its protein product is CASMSSGGSSYNEQFF.

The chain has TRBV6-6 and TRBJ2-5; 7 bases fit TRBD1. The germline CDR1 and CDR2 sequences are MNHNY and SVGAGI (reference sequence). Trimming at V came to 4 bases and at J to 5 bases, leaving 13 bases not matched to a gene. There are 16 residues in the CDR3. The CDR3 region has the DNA TGTGCCAGCAGTTCGGACAGGTCGATCCTCGGGGAGACCCAGTACTTC. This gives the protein CASSSDRSILGETQYF.

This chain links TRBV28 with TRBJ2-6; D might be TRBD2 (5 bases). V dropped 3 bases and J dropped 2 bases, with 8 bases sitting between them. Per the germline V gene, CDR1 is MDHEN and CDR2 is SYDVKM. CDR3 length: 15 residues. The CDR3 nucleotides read TGTGCCAGCAGTTTTCGGGGAGCTGGGGCCAACGTCCTGACTTTC. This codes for CASSFRGAGANVLTF. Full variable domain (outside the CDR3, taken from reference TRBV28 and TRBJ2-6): DVKVTQSSRYLVKRTGEKVFLECVQDMDHENMFWYRQDPGLGLRLIYFSYDVKMKEKGDIPEGYSVSREKKERFSLILESASTNQTSMYLCASSFRGAGANVLTFGAGSRLTVL.

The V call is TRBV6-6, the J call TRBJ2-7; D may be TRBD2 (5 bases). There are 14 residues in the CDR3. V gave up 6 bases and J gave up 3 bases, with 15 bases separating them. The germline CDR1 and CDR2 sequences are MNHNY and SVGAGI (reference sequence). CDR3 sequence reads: CASSKNMGDYEQYF. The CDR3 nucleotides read TGTGCCAGCAGCAAGAATATGGGAGACTACGAGCAGTACTTC.

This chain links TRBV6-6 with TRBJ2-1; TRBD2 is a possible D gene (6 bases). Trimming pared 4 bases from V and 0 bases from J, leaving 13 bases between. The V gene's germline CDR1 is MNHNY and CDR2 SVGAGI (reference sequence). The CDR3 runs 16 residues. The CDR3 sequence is CASSSQKGGSYNEQFF. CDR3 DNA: TGTGCCAGCAGTTCTCAAAAGGGAGGCTCCTACAATGAGCAGTTCTTC.